This is a list of T cell receptor beta chains from one sample in a study of cytomegalovirus exposure and HLA in healthy donors. Sequenced by immunoSEQ multiplex PCR; TCRdb stores in-frame clones only, minus some. Of 80,000 to 95,000 clones in the sample, less than 65% were seen once. The sequencing input was PBMCs. The receptors derive from a woman younger than 45 in good health and CMV-seronegative. The CDR3 runs from the conserved cysteine through the conserved F or W. D genes are given only for firm matches. Rows may omit the clone size; those that give it use once, few, many or a size class.

j_call	d_call	clone_size	v_call	cdr3_nt	cdr3_aa
TRBJ2-5	TRBD2	-	TRBV7-6	TGTGCCAGCAGCTTTACAGGACTAGCGGTCCAAGAGACCCAGTACTTC	CASSFTGLAVQETQYF
TRBJ2-7	-	-	TRBV2	TGTGCCAGCAGAGGGCAACAGGCAGGCGAGCAGTACTTC	CASRGQQAGEQYF
TRBJ1-2	-	-	TRBV19	TGTGCCAGTAGTATCCCCCTGAACTATGGCTACACCTTC	CASSIPLNYGYTF
TRBJ2-7	TRBD2	-	TRBV7-2	TGTGCCAGCAGCTTAGAGGCGGGGGGCTACGAGCAGTACTTC	CASSLEAGGYEQYF
TRBJ2-7	-	-	TRBV2	TGTGCCAGCCTCCGTCGTTTAGCGGAGAGCTCCTACGAGCAGTACTTC	CASLRRLAESSYEQYF
TRBJ2-6	-	-	TRBV7-6	TGTGCCAGCAGCCCCGGACTCTCTGGGGCCAACGTCCTGACTTTC	CASSPGLSGANVLTF
TRBJ1-5	TRBD1	-	TRBV4-1	TGCGCCAGCAGCCCACTCCCCGGGACAGGGGGTGACAATCAGCCCCAGCATTTT	CASSPLPGTGGDNQPQHF
TRBJ2-3	-	-	TRBV7-2	TGTGCCAGCAGCGCCCAGGGAGATACGCAGTATTTT	CASSAQGDTQYF
TRBJ2-7	TRBD1	-	TRBV4-2	TGTGCCAGCAGCCAAGGGGACAGGGCCCTCGAGCAGTACTTC	CASSQGDRALEQYF
TRBJ1-1	-	-	TRBV5-4	TGTGCCAGCAGCCCCGCGGGACGGCCCATGAACACTGAAGCTTTCTTT	CASSPAGRPMNTEAFF
TRBJ2-7	TRBD1	-	TRBV29-1	TGCAGCGTCGGACAGGGCTCCTACGAGCAGTACTTC	CSVGQGSYEQYF
TRBJ1-2	TRBD1	-	TRBV7-2	TGTGCCAGCAGCAGAGACAGGGTTGGGGATGGCTACACCTTC	CASSRDRVGDGYTF
TRBJ2-4	-	once	TRBV2	TGTGCCAGCAGTGAAGCGAACAGGGCGGCCAAAAACATTCAGTACTTC	CASSEANRAAKNIQYF
TRBJ2-1	TRBD1	-	TRBV28	TGTGCCAGCAGTTCCCATTGGACAGGGGACTCCTACAATGAGCAGTTCTTC	CASSSHWTGDSYNEQFF
TRBJ2-3	-	few	TRBV19	TGTGCCAGTAGGTCCCAGCGGGCCATCACAGATACGCAGTATTTT	CASRSQRAITDTQYF
TRBJ2-6	-	-	TRBV28	TGTGCCAGCAGTTTTATTAGTTTTACAGGAATGAGCTCTGGGGCCAACGTCCTGACTTTC	CASSFISFTGMSSGANVLTF
TRBJ2-2	-	-	TRBV28	TGTGCCAGCAGTTCCAGGATCCGGTACACCGGGGAGCTGTTTTTT	CASSSRIRYTGELFF
TRBJ2-5	-	-	TRBV6-5	TGTGCCAGCAGTTTCCAGGGAAGGTACCAAGAGACCCAGTACTTC	CASSFQGRYQETQYF
TRBJ1-5	TRBD1	-	TRBV7-2	TGTGCCAGCAGCTTAGGGGACAGGGGGCAGCCCCAGCATTTT	CASSLGDRGQPQHF
TRBJ1-4	TRBD1	-	TRBV4-2	TGTGCCAGCAGCCAACCGGACAGGGGGGTAAAACTGTTTTTT	CASSQPDRGVKLFF
TRBJ2-1	TRBD2	few	TRBV2	TGTGCCAGCAGCTCAGGGGAGACTAGCGGACAGCCCTACAATGAGCAGTTCTTC	CASSSGETSGQPYNEQFF
TRBJ2-5	TRBD2	-	TRBV7-3	TGTGCCAGCAGCTCTAGCGGGAGGGCCGAAGAGACCCAGTACTTC	CASSSSGRAEETQYF
TRBJ1-2	TRBD1	-	TRBV29-1	TGCAGCGCAGGACAGGGGGCGGGTGGCTACACCTTC	CSAGQGAGGYTF
TRBJ2-2	-	-	TRBV6-5	TGTGTCTCCTCTGGCCTCGGGGAGCTGTTTTTT	CVSSGLGELFF
TRBJ2-2	TRBD1	-	TRBV10-3	TGTGCCATCAGGCCGGGACAGGGGGCCCTCGGGGAGCTGTTTTTT	CAIRPGQGALGELFF
TRBJ1-5	-	-	TRBV27	TGTGCCAGCAGTTTAGGCAGGGTAGGAAGCAATCAGCCCCAGCATTTT	CASSLGRVGSNQPQHF
TRBJ1-2	TRBD1	-	TRBV6-5	TGTGCCAGCAGTACGACCGGGACAGGACCTTTGGGCTACACCTTC	CASSTTGTGPLGYTF
TRBJ2-7	-	-	TRBV18	TGTGCCAGCTCACTCTCGACAGATCCGGCCCTATACGAGCAGTACTTC	CASSLSTDPALYEQYF
TRBJ1-2	TRBD1	-	TRBV19	TGTGCCGGTAGCGGACAGGCATGGGGCTACACCTTC	CAGSGQAWGYTF
TRBJ2-7	TRBD2	-	TRBV28	TGTGCCAGCAGTTTATCTGGGACTAGCGTTTTCTACGAGCAGTACTTC	CASSLSGTSVFYEQYF
TRBJ2-7	-	-	TRBV30	TGTGCCTGGGCAGAACAGACCTACGAGCAGTACTTC	CAWAEQTYEQYF
TRBJ1-2	-	-	TRBV5-4	TGTGCCAGCAGCTCGGAGACGGGCTACACCTTC	CASSSETGYTF
TRBJ1-2	-	-	TRBV5-6	TGTGCCAGCAGCTTGGCCGGGAACTATGGCTACACCTTC	CASSLAGNYGYTF
TRBJ2-7	TRBD2	few	TRBV5-1	TGCGCCAGCAGCTTGGAGGGTGCGGGAGGGCCGAGAGAGCAGTACTTC	CASSLEGAGGPREQYF
TRBJ1-2	-	few	TRBV15	TGTGCCACCAGCAGAGATCTCGACCCCCGGGGCTATGGCTACACCTTC	CATSRDLDPRGYGYTF
TRBJ2-7	TRBD2	-	TRBV5-1	TGCGCCAGCGGACTAGCGCTCGCCTACGAGCAGTACTTC	CASGLALAYEQYF
TRBJ1-3	-	-	TRBV29-1	TGCAGCGTTGAAATAGGACTCTCTGGAAACACCATATATTTT	CSVEIGLSGNTIYF
TRBJ1-2	-	few	TRBV29-1	TGCAGCGTTGGGTCCGGGGAGAGTGGCTACACCTTC	CSVGSGESGYTF
TRBJ2-5	-	-	TRBV4-1	TGCGCCAGCAAGGAGACTTTTAGTGGGGAGACCCAGTACTTC	CASKETFSGETQYF
TRBJ1-5	-	few	TRBV6-5	TGTGCCAGCAGTTCATCGCCGGGAATTTATCAGCCCCAGCATTTT	CASSSSPGIYQPQHF
TRBJ2-1	-	once	TRBV2	TGTGCCAGCACGGGGATCGAGTCCTACAATGAGCAGTTCTTC	CASTGIESYNEQFF